This TCR beta chain derives from a study of tissue T cells after allogeneic stem cell transplantation. Data came from immunoSEQ multiplex PCR; TCRdb stores just in-frame clones and leaves some out. Here the sample spans more than 6,000 clones, roughly 42% being singletons. Study-wide results and limits: Few T cell clones were shared across patients, but motif clusters showed tissue-specific shared signatures. TCR repertoires tracked anatomic similarity, regardless of disease or transplant status.

Comments on this clone: The antigen remains undetermined. Mouse gene names and germline throughout.

Noted time point: mouse harvest day 7 after allogeneic transplant. Each mouse received 10^7 T-cell-depleted marrow cells plus 10^6 splenic CD5+ T cells by tail vein. Mice had MHC-mismatched B6 into BALB/c GVHD, sampled day 7 or 14. This TCR came from a female BALB/c mouse given C57BL/6 T cells with graft-versus-host disease after an allogeneic hematopoietic cell transplant. The sequenced sample was skin.

The chain's CDR3 is CASSLAGSAETLYF. The CDR3 bases that were read are TGTGCCAGCAGTCTCGCAGGGAGTGCAGAAACGCTGTAT. V gene TRBV26 combines with J gene TRBJ2-3; weak D call: TRBD1 (5 bases). The CDR3 extends 1 residue past the end of the read, so its final part is completed from the germline J gene. Germline CDR1 and CDR2: KGHPV and FQNQEV (reference sequence). This CDR3 contains 14 residues. Deletions cut 3 bases from V and 0 bases from J, with 7 bases between.